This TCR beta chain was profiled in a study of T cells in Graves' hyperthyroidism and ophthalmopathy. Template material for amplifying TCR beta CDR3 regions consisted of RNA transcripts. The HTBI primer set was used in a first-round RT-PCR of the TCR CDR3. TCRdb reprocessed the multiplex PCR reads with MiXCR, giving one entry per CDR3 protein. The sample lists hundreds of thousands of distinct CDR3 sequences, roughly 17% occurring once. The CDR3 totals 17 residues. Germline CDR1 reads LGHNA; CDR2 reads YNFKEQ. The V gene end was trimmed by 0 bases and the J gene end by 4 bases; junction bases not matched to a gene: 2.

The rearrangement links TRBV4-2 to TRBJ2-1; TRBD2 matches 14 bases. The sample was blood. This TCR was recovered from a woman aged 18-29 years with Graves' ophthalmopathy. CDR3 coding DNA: TGTGCCAGCAGCCAAGAGGGACTAGCGGGAGAATACAATGAGCAGTTCTTC. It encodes CASSQEGLAGEYNEQFF.